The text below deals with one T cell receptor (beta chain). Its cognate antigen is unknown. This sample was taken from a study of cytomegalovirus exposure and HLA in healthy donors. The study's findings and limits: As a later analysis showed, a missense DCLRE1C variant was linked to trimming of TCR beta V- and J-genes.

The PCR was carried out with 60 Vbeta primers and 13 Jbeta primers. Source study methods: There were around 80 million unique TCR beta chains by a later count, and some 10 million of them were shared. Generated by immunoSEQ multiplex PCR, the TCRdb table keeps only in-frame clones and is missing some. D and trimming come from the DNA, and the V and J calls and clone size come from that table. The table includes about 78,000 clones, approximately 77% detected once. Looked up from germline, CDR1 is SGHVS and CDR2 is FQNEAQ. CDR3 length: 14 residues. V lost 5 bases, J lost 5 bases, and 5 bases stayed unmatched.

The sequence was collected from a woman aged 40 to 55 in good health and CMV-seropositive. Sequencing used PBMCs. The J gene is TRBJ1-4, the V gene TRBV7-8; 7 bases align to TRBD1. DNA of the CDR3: TGTGCCAGCAGCCTAGGGGGCTACAATGAAAAACTGTTTTTT. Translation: CASSLGGYNEKLFF.